This TCR beta chain derives from a study of shared clonotypes between healthy human individuals (TCRdb year 2020). About the full investigation: A couple of women and a few men aged 18 to 49 years were included in the cohort. Per donor, three plates each were used for CD4 naive and CD4 memory, two for CD8 naive, and one for CD8 memory. The study deeply sequenced blood TCR repertoires of about five healthy adults to estimate repertoire size and the extent of clonotype sharing between individuals. Libraries were prepared and TCR repertoires were sequenced by different laboratories using diverse techniques, in order to increase sequencing depth and limit assay-specific biases. Between about 0.85 and 8.9 billion PBMCs per donor were obtained by leukapheresis.

Donors were healthy HIV-negative adults with no recently reported acute infections or vaccinations. Every donor was a Caucasian adult residing in Nashville, Tennessee, USA. CD4+ T cells were enriched through magnetic negative selection, after which naive cells were positively selected on CD45RA and the remaining negative fraction served as the memory subset. Blood was collected by leukapheresis, and PBMCs were isolated by Ficoll-Histopaque density gradient centrifugation and then cryopreserved in liquid nitrogen vapor phase. Analytical flow cytometry was used to check the purity and quantity of every magnetically sorted T cell population. Genomic DNA was isolated from every sorted fraction and measured by UV absorbance on a Nanodrop 2000c. Overall study results and their limits: Higher generation probabilities were observed for clonotypes shared by all four sorted-subset donors than for non-shared clonotypes. Roughly 5% of naive CD4, roughly 3.5% of naive CD8, approximately 2% of memory CD4, and 0.35% to 0.4% of memory CD8 clonotypes were shared across several donors. Pairwise subsampling indicated that sequencing depth was expected to affect the degree of clonotype sharing among donors. Because the study included a small number of donors, the genetic and exposure-history diversity represented was limited. Only blood was sampled, and tissue TCR repertoires likely differ from those in blood. Even with the large sequencing depth, rarefaction of the sorted-subset datasets indicated that sequencing was incomplete. Naive subsets generally had larger estimated clonotype richness than memory subsets did.

V loses 6 bases of germline sequence and J loses 3 bases, and the interval between the two ends is 18 bases. The CDR3 has 15 amino acids, counting the end cysteine and phenylalanine. Just the 45-base CDR3 DNA is kept, in frame starting at base 1. Based on the germline V gene (reference sequence), the CDR1 and CDR2 sequences are MNHNY and SVGAGI. TCR CDR3 regions were amplified from genomic DNA by multiplex PCR using the deep immunoSEQ assay. Extracted genomic DNA from each cell subset was spread evenly across all wells of several immunoSEQ 96-well plates, with each plate serving as a replicate. Each replicate PCR for sorted subsets received approximately 200 ng genomic DNA, equal to about 29,000 T cell genomes. Purified libraries were measured with a Qubit 3.0 fluorometer, size-checked on a Bioanalyzer 2100, and measured again with the KAPA Library Quantification kit. Every immunoSEQ 96-well plate was sequenced on a separate single-read 150-cycle Illumina NextSeq 550 flow cell. The original pipeline was this. Because only junctional sequences without quality scores were contained in the immunoSEQ output, filtering matching that applied to full-length reads could not be performed. Sequences were annotated with PyIR, a Python wrapper for IgBLAST v1.9, and V/J genes and CDR3 were assigned using IMGT germline references. Reads with weak V/J assignments (E-value above 1e-6), missing CDR3, stop codons, out-of-frame junctions, or ambiguous translated residues were removed. V3J clonotypes were defined as sequences sharing the same inferred V gene, J gene, and CDR3 amino acid sequence. To compute the percentage overlap between repertoires, the number of shared unique clonotypes was divided by the size of the smaller repertoire. Repertoire richness was assessed with RTK rarefaction, the Chao1 estimator, and Recon v2.1 estimates of unobserved clonotypes. Generation probabilities for all TCRbeta clonotypes obtained by the gDNA method from a handful of donors were computed using OLGA. TCRdb provides this immuneACCESS table in a form limited to in-frame rearrangements. Some clones are lacking; in checked studies, under half of them reflect an unresolved V gene, and why the rest are absent is not known. V, J and clone size reflect that table, while D and trimming were determined from the DNA. The sample records fewer than 1.4 million clones, more than 75% of which are singletons. Of the sample, 0.55% to 0.7% is held by the ten largest clones.

As regards this clone: Its antigen is unknown. No per-base quality is available; no much larger clone lies one base away.

The source of this sequence is a man aged 18 to 30 in good health. Some clones in this sample may be carry-over from other donors' samples. Here the chain combines TRBV6-6 and TRBJ2-7, with a weak D call of TRBD1 (6 bases match). The sequenced sample consisted of memory CD4+ T cells from PBMCs. Taken with the paper, the label for cell subset or site translates to: CD45RA-negative fraction. Here the CDR3 is given as CASSHPQGMGYEQYF. DNA sequence: TGTGCCAGCAGCCACCCCCAGGGGATGGGCTACGAGCAGTACTTC.